The source of this TCR beta chain is a study of blood T cell repertoires in COVID-19. The CDR3 length is 15 residues. Trimming cost V 2 bases and J 3 bases; bases outside gene matches: 5. Germline V lookup: CDR1 SGDLS, CDR2 YYNGEE. TCRdb keeps only in-frame clones here, not all; method: immunoSEQ multiplex PCR. The sample lists 300,000 to 350,000 clones, about nine tenths occurring once. Membership in each cohort depended on participant-reported clinical history. People in the exposed group encountered a COVID-19 case within 2 weeks before entering the study. This sequence originates from a woman aged 25 to 39 who had been exposed to COVID-19. This chain uses TRBV9 with TRBJ1-5; TRBD1 agrees at 7 bases. The sample taken for sequencing was PBMCs or T cells enriched from blood (not recorded which). The CDR3 region is CASSVTDRNNQPQHF. Here the CDR3 DNA reads TGTGCCAGCAGCGTTACGGACAGGAACAATCAGCCCCAGCATTTT.